The clone carrying this TCR beta chain was counted a few times. No fewer than 5.5 micrograms of total RNA were isolated from every sample. The germline CDR1 and CDR2 sequences are SGHDN and FVKESK. The CDR3 contains 16 residues. The trim removed 3 bases at V and 5 bases at J, leaving 10 bases unmatched. Alongside a J-beta primer mix, a sample-barcoded 5' primer served in a second PCR lasting about 6 to 12 cycles. In TCRdb, the 5' RACE reads were re-called with MiXCR into one record per CDR3 protein. The table includes 910,000 or so distinct CDR3 sequences, 45% to 60% detected once. This sample is drawn from a study of blood T cells in healthy people across ages. Overall study context: About one barcoded beta molecule per two T cells was captured by template switching.

Source material: blood. The sequence was obtained from a woman aged 55-69 years in good health. V usage is TRBV14 and J usage is TRBJ2-5, with TRBD1 matching over 9 bases. CDR3 DNA sequence: TGTGCCAGCAGCCAGGCCGGGACAGGGTCAGAGGAGACCCAGTACTTC. Translation gives CASSQAGTGSEETQYF.